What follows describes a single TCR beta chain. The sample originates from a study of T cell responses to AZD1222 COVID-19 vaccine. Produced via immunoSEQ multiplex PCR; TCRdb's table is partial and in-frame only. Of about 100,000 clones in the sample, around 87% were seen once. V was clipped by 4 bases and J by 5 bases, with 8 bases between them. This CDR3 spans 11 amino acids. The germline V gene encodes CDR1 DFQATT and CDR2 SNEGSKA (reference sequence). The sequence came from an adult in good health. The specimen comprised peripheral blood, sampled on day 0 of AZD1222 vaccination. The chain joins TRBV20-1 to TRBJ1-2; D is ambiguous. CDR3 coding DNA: TGCAGTGCTACGGAGGGATATGGCTACACCTTC. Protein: CSATEGYGYTF.